These 7 T cell receptor beta chains were sequenced from one sample in a study of OX40 agonist ivuxolimab in advanced cancers. Generated by immunoSEQ multiplex PCR, the TCRdb table keeps only in-frame clones and is missing some. This table has about 80,000 clones, 80% to 90% appearing once. The starting material was CD4+ or CD8+ T cells sorted from blood, obtained in a trial of the OX40 agonist ivuxolimab. The receptors here all came from an adult with an advanced solid tumor such as melanoma, head and neck, liver or kidney cancer.

In its sample, this clone was seen a few times. This chain joins TRBV6-5 and TRBJ1-2, with a possible D match to TRBD1 (6 bases). V gave up 0 bases and J gave up 14 bases, with 22 bases separating them. Germline V gives CDR1 MNHEY, CDR2 SVGAGI. CDR3 length: 15 amino acids. CDR3 nucleotide sequence: TGTGCCAGCAGTTACTCGACACAGGAGGGGGGTCGTTGGACCTTC. It yields the protein CASSYSTQEGGRWTF.

The gene calls are TRBV7-9 and TRBJ2-3; D is uncertain. V dropped 5 bases and J dropped 0 bases, with 15 bases sitting between them. Per the germline V gene, CDR1 is SEHNR and CDR2 is FQNEAQ (reference sequence). The CDR3 is 16 residues long. The CDR3 DNA reads as TGTGCCAGCAGCCCCCTACCCATGCTCAGCACAGATACGCAGTATTTT. Amino acid sequence: CASSPLPMLSTDTQYF.

The rearrangement uses TRBV29-1 and TRBJ2-7; the D gene could be TRBD1 or TRBD2 (5 bases each). The CDR3 covers 14 residues. The V end lost 4 bases, the J end lost 7 bases, and 20 bases lay between the germline ends. The germline V gene has CDR1 SQVTM and CDR2 ANQGSEA. CDR3 DNA: TGCAGCGTTGTTGTCTCCGGGACCAGTGGAGAGCAGTACTTC. Protein: CSVVVSGTSGEQYF.

The chain links TRBV7-8 to TRBJ2-5, with 7 bases matching TRBD1. The DNA end is more similar to TRBJ2-7, so the J call may be wrong. This CDR3 is built from 16 residues. Germline CDR1 and CDR2: SGHVS and FQNEAQ. CDR3 in DNA: TGTGCCAGCAGCACACAGTCTGGGACAGTCCGCCACGAGCAGTACTTC. Its protein is CASSTQSGTVRHEQYF.

V is TRBV19 and J is TRBJ1-4; 9 bases map to TRBD1. Unmatched junction bases numbered 6, after V lost 6 bases and J lost 4 bases. The CDR3 loop spans 15 amino acids. Germline assignment: CDR1 LNHDA and CDR2 SQIVND (reference sequence). CDR3 loop: CASRDPGQGNEKLFF. CDR3 DNA: TGTGCCAGTAGGGACCCGGGACAGGGTAATGAAAAACTGTTTTTT.

The V and J genes are TRBV2 and TRBJ1-3; no firm D call. Germline loops: CDR1 SNHLY, CDR2 FYNNEI. V gave up 4 bases and J gave up 4 bases, with 5 bases separating them. This CDR3 contains 12 residues. CDR3 amino acids: CASSVGGNTIYF. The CDR3 bases are TGTGCCAGCAGTGTGGGAGGAAACACCATATATTTT. The whole variable domain, filled in from reference TRBV2 and TRBJ1-3, reads EPEVTQTPSHQVTQMGQEVILRCVPISNHLYFYWYRQILGQKVEFLVSFYNNEISEKSEIFDDQFSVERPDGSNFTLKIRSTKLEDSAMYFCASSVGGNTIYFGEGSWLTVV.

The V call is TRBV6-4, the J call TRBJ2-3; D perhaps matches TRBD2 (7 bases). V was shortened by 3 bases and J by 5 bases, with 18 bases between the two germline ends. CDR1 is MRHNA, CDR2 SNTAGT, per germline. This CDR3 spans 16 amino acids. The CDR3 region is CASSDSGGPNGDTQYF. CDR3 nucleotide sequence: TGTGCCAGCAGTGATTCGGGGGGCCCGAACGGAGATACGCAGTATTTT.